The next 28 T cell receptor beta chains were all read from a single sample in a study of multiple sclerosis patients with progressive multifocal leukoencephalopathy (dated by TCRdb to the late 2010s). The library came from the immunoSEQ multiplex PCR assay. The immuneACCESS repertoire file appears here via TCRdb, limited to in-frame rearrangements. These files lack a portion of the clones; in checked studies, under half of the deficit traces to unresolved V genes, and the cause of the others is not known. In all, the sample holds tens of thousands of clones, and roughly nine tenths of those were seen once. Roughly 1.6% of the sample rests with the top ten. This specimen's time point label, interpreted: 6 to 7 months of natalizumab therapy. Reading the label with the study, this specimen's treatment or condition is: on natalizumab therapy at sampling. Sequencing used PBMCs, obtained from a patient treated with natalizumab. The receptor set was obtained from a human donor with multiple sclerosis.

The chain has TRBV19 and TRBJ2-7, with D perhaps being TRBD1 or TRBD2 (5 bases each). Trimming stripped 5 bases from V and 2 bases from J, with 22 bases between. CDR1 LNHDA and CDR2 SQIVND come from the germline V gene (reference sequence). The CDR3 runs to 17 residues. The CDR3 coding sequence is TGTGCCAGTAGTCCACCCGGGACCGGGATCCAACCCTACGAGCAGTACTTC. Its translation: CASSPPGTGIQPYEQYF.

The chain employs TRBV27 and TRBJ2-1; D is ambiguous. CDR3 size: 13 residues. The V and J ends lost 8 bases and 7 bases respectively, with 15 bases between them. Germline CDR1 reads MNHEY; CDR2 reads SMNVEV (reference sequence). CDR3 coding DNA: TGTGCCAGCCGCTCGGGCGGTGTGAATGAGCAGTTCTTC. Amino acids: CASRSGGVNEQFF.

V usage is TRBV7-9 and J usage is TRBJ1-5; 7 bases line up with TRBD1. Germline assignment: CDR1 SEHNR and CDR2 FQNEAQ (reference sequence). Unmatched junction bases numbered 6, after V lost 5 bases and J lost 2 bases. CDR3 size: 15 residues. This CDR3 is CASSASGTGNQPQHF. In nucleotides, the CDR3 is TGTGCCAGCAGCGCGTCCGGGACAGGCAATCAGCCCCAGCATTTT. The full variable domain, with the rest looked up from reference TRBV7-9 and TRBJ1-5, is DTGVSQNPRHKITKRGQNVTFRCDPISEHNRLYWYRQTLGQGPEFLTYFQNEAQLEKSRLLSDRFSAERPKGSFSTLEIQRTEQGDSAMYLCASSASGTGNQPQHFGDGTRLSIL.

This clone was seen a few times. V is TRBV5-5 and J is TRBJ1-3; no definite D call. The CDR3 has 16 amino acids. Germline-derived CDR1 and CDR2 are SGHKS and YYEKEE (reference sequence). V was clipped by 2 bases and J by 0 bases, with 12 bases between them. The CDR3 DNA follows: TGTGCCAGCAGCTTCGTCCCGGGAAACTCTGGAAACACCATATATTTT. Its translation: CASSFVPGNSGNTIYF.

This chain uses TRBV7-9 with TRBJ1-4; maybe TRBD1 (5 bases). Germline V lookup: CDR1 SEHNR, CDR2 FQNEAQ (reference sequence). V dropped 3 bases and J dropped 6 bases, with 14 bases sitting between them. This CDR3 comprises 15 residues. The DNA of the CDR3 is TGTGCCAGCAGCTTCTTGACAGACGGGGATGAAAAACTGTTTTTT. It yields the protein CASSFLTDGDEKLFF.

The rearrangement links TRBV28 to TRBJ1-4; D is ambiguous. The CDR3 contains 11 residues. CDR1 is MDHEN and CDR2 is SYDVKM in the germline V gene. The V gene lost 8 bases and the J gene lost 7 bases, with 8 bases spanning the gap. CDR3 bases: TGTGCCAGCCAACTAAGTGAAAAACTGTTTTTT. As protein: CASQLSEKLFF.

This clone came up once. The V gene is TRBV11-2, the J gene TRBJ1-1; D uncertain. Germline CDR1 and CDR2: SGHAT and FQNNGV. The CDR3 runs 12 residues. Between the trimmed V and J ends, which lost 3 bases and 4 bases, there was a span of 6 bases. CDR3 sequence reads: CASSLNPTEAFF. CDR3 coding DNA: TGTGCCAGCAGCTTGAATCCCACTGAAGCTTTCTTT.

The V gene is TRBV10-2, the J gene TRBJ2-7; the match to TRBD2 covers 8 bases. Germline V CDR1 and CDR2: WSHSY, SAAADI. The CDR3 is 13 residues long. J lost 2 bases, V lost 10 bases, and 7 bases had no gene match. In DNA, the CDR3 is TGCGCCATCCAAGCGGGAGAAGCCTACGAGCAGTACTTC. Protein product: CAIQAGEAYEQYF.

The rearrangement uses TRBV7-9 and TRBJ1-5, with D maybe TRBD1 (6 bases). Germline CDR1 SEHNR, CDR2 FQNEAQ (reference sequence). V lost 4 bases and J 4 bases, leaving 8 bases between the germline ends. This CDR3 is 13 amino acids long. CDR3 sequence (DNA): TGTGCCAGCAGCTCACAGGGAAATCAGCCCCAGCATTTT. Amino acid sequence: CASSSQGNQPQHF.

The gene calls are TRBV29-1 and TRBJ1-5; D is undetermined. The CDR3 is 12 amino acids. The germline V gene encodes CDR1 SQVTM and CDR2 ANQGSEA. Trimming left V 7 bases short and J 2 bases short, with 9 bases between. The CDR3 region has the DNA TGCAGCGCCGGCGGGGGCAATCAGCCCCAGCATTTT. Translation gives CSAGGGNQPQHF.

This chain joins TRBV4-1 and TRBJ2-1; D ambiguous. From germline, CDR1 is MGHRA and CDR2 YSYEKL. The V end was cut by 1 base, the J end by 5 bases, with 15 bases between. There are 16 residues in the CDR3. The CDR3 DNA is TGCGCCAGCAGCCAAGCCCCCAGCGCGATTAACAATGAGCAGTTCTTC. Protein sequence: CASSQAPSAINNEQFF.

This chain connects TRBV11-2 to TRBJ2-6; a possible D gene is TRBD1 (6 bases). From germline, CDR1 is SGHAT and CDR2 FQNNGV. V was trimmed by 2 bases and J by 7 bases, leaving 15 bases between them. This CDR3 spans 16 amino acids. CDR3 nucleotide sequence: TGTGCCAGCAGCTTAACTCTGGGGGCAGGAGCCAACGTCCTGACTTTC. It codes for CASSLTLGAGANVLTF.

This rearrangement joins TRBV11-2 to TRBJ1-1; a weak D match, TRBD1 (5 bases). CDR3 length equals 15 residues. The V gene's germline CDR1 is SGHAT and CDR2 FQNNGV. V was cut by 5 bases and J by 4 bases, with 17 bases left in between. The CDR3: CASSSGGGGGTEAFF. DNA for the CDR3: TGTGCCAGCAGCAGCGGGGGGGGAGGTGGCACTGAAGCTTTCTTT.

This chain uses TRBV5-1 with TRBJ1-1, with D hard to call. The germline V gene encodes CDR1 SGHRS and CDR2 YFSETQ. V gave up 0 bases and J gave up 6 bases, with 12 bases separating them. The CDR3 covers 14 residues. The CDR3 nucleotides are TGCGCCAGCAGCTTGGCCTCAGGTAGGGCTGAAGCTTTCTTT. Translated, it gives CASSLASGRAEAFF.

This CDR3 reads CASSEGTRGMYF. CDR3 in DNA: TGTGCCAGCAGCGAGGGGACTAGGGGCATGTACTTC. The V and J genes are TRBV13 and TRBJ2-7; TRBD2 agrees at 8 bases. The V and J ends lost 5 bases and 12 bases, in that order; junction bases with no gene match: 9. This CDR3 is built from 12 residues. Germline loops: CDR1 PRHDT, CDR2 FYEKMQ (reference sequence).

The chain is built from TRBV11-2 and TRBJ2-1; 7 bases line up with TRBD1. This CDR3 has 14 amino acids. Per the germline V gene, CDR1 is SGHAT and CDR2 is FQNNGV. The V and J ends lost 1 base and 7 bases, in that order; junction bases with no gene match: 4. The CDR3 nucleotides read TGTGCCAGCAGCTTAGGCGCAGGGGGAAATGAGCAGTTCTTC. It translates to CASSLGAGGNEQFF.

The chain employs TRBV9 and TRBJ2-7; 9 nucleotides agree with TRBD1. V lost 4 bases to trimming and J lost 5 bases; unmatched junction nucleotides: 10. The germline CDR1 and CDR2 sequences are SGDLS and YYNGEE. The CDR3 contains 15 residues. The CDR3, as DNA: TGTGCCAGCAGCCTTACCGGGACAGGGAATGACGAGCAGTACTTC. This codes for CASSLTGTGNDEQYF.

This chain joins TRBV9 and TRBJ2-7; the D gene is possibly TRBD2 (6 bases). The germline V and J ends were trimmed by 4 bases and 5 bases, with 25 bases remaining between them. Germline CDR1 reads SGDLS; CDR2 reads YYNGEE. The CDR3 covers 17 residues. The CDR3 coding sequence is TGTGCCAGCAGCCCGAGGAACGGGGAGAGCGGGTTGGACGAGCAGTACTTC. This gives the protein CASSPRNGESGLDEQYF.

This chain links TRBV7-2 with TRBJ2-7; the match to TRBD1 covers 10 bases. Germline V lookup: CDR1 SGHTA, CDR2 FQGNSA. V lost 3 bases and J lost 6; bases outside the gene matches: 5. The CDR3 has 14 residues. CDR3 bases: TGTGCCAGCAGCTTGATGGGACAGGGGAGCGAGCAGTACTTC. Translated, it gives CASSLMGQGSEQYF.

This clone appeared a few times. CDR3: CAISEAGYGYTF. The CDR3 DNA reads as TGTGCCATCAGTGAGGCAGGATATGGCTACACCTTC. This chain joins TRBV10-3 and TRBJ1-2; D gene ambiguous. V lost 2 bases to trimming and J lost 5 bases, with 6 bases between them. The CDR3 sequence is 12 residues long. Germline CDR1 ENHRY, CDR2 SYGVKD.

V gene TRBV11-2 combines with J gene TRBJ1-6; 10 nucleotides match TRBD1. V trimming: 7 bases; J trimming: 7 bases; junction bases outside the gene matches: 10. The germline gives CDR1 SGHAT, CDR2 FQNNGV. The CDR3 has 16 residues. The CDR3 region has the DNA TGTGCCAGCACCCTTTCGTGGACAGGGGGAAATTCACCCCTCCACTTT. This codes for CASTLSWTGGNSPLHF. The variable domain in full, with the rest retrieved from reference TRBV11-2 and TRBJ1-6, is EAGVAQSPRYKIIEKRQSVAFWCNPISGHATLYWYQQILGQGPKLLIQFQNNGVVDDSQLPKDRFSAERLKGVDSTLKIQPAKLEDSAVYLCASTLSWTGGNSPLHFGNGTRLTVT.

The chain combines TRBV6-4 with TRBJ1-2, with 10 bases identical to TRBD1. The CDR3 is made up of 17 amino acids. Trimming took 3 bases from V and 5 from J; bases not matched to a gene: 12. Germline CDR1 reads MRHNA; CDR2 reads SNTAGT. The CDR3 DNA reads TGTGCCAGCAGTGAGGATATGGGGACAGGGGCTGGGTATGGCTACACCTTC. It is translated as CASSEDMGTGAGYGYTF.

The chain recombines TRBV18 with TRBJ2-4; TRBD2 matches at 9 bases. From germline, CDR1 is KGHSH and CDR2 LQKENI. V lost 0 bases to trimming and J lost 8 bases; unmatched junction nucleotides: 8. The CDR3 loop spans 16 amino acids. The CDR3 sequence is CASSPPPASGTDIQYF. For the CDR3, the DNA is TGTGCCAGCTCACCACCCCCGGCTAGCGGGACGGACATTCAGTACTTC.

V and J are TRBV4-3 and TRBJ1-2, with D unclear. The CDR3 runs to 15 residues. Per germline, CDR1 LGHNA and CDR2 YSLEER. Trimming took 4 bases from V and 4 from J, leaving 16 bases between them. The CDR3 region has the DNA TGCGCCAGCAGCCCTGGACTGCTTCCAACCTATGGCTACACCTTC. It yields the protein CASSPGLLPTYGYTF.

The chain is built from TRBV7-2 and TRBJ1-1; D not certain. CDR3 length: 12 residues. V was shortened by 6 bases and J by 3 bases, with 8 bases between the two germline ends. The germline gives CDR1 SGHTA, CDR2 FQGNSA. CDR3 sequence reads: CASSRIHTEAFF. The CDR3 region has the DNA TGTGCCAGCAGTAGAATACACACTGAAGCTTTCTTT.

V and J are TRBV28 and TRBJ1-1; tentative D call: TRBD1 (5 bases). Germline CDR1 is MDHEN and CDR2 is SYDVKM. Trimming removed 5 bases from V and 1 base from J, with 8 bases in between. CDR3 length: 13 residues. In DNA form, the CDR3 reads TGTGCCAGCAGTCTTGGACAGAACACTGAAGCTTTCTTT. Protein: CASSLGQNTEAFF.

The rearrangement uses TRBV6-5 and TRBJ1-5, with unresolved D. CDR3 length equals 14 residues. The germline V gene encodes CDR1 MNHEY and CDR2 SVGAGI. The V end was cut by 1 base, the J end by 2 bases, with 6 bases between. CDR3 sequence (DNA): TGTGCCAGCAGTTACTGGACGGGCAATCAGCCCCAGCATTTT. It is translated as CASSYWTGNQPQHF.

The rearrangement uses TRBV4-1 and TRBJ2-7, with 10 bases that match TRBD2. The CDR3 is 15 amino acids. The ends lost 3 bases at V and 1 base at J; junction bases unmatched: 3. The V gene's germline CDR1 is MGHRA and CDR2 YSYEKL. The DNA for the CDR3 is TGCGCCAGCAGCCAGCTAGCGGGAGCTTCCTACGAGCAGTACTTC. Translating gives CASSQLAGASYEQYF.